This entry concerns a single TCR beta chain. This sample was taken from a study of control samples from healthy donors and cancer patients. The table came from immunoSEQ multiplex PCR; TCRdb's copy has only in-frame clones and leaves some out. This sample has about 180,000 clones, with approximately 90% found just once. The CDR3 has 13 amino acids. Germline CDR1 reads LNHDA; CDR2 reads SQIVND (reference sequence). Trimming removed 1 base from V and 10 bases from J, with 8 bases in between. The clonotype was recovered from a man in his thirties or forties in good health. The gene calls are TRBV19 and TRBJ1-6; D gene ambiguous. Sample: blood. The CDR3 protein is CASSIGFGSPLHF. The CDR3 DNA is TGTGCCAGTAGTATAGGGTTCGGATCACCCCTCCACTTT.